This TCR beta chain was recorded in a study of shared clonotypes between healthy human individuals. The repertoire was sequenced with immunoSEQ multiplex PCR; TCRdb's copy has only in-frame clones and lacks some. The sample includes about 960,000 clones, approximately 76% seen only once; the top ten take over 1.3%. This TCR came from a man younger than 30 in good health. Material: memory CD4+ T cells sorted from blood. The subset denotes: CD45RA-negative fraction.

The CDR3 sequence is CASRRENPYEQYF. The CDR3, as DNA: TGTGCCAGCAGGAGGGAAAACCCCTACGAGCAGTACTTC. V and J are TRBV6-5 and TRBJ2-7; the D gene is possibly TRBD2 (5 bases). V was shortened by 6 bases and J by 2 bases, with 11 bases between the two germline ends. Per the germline V gene, CDR1 is MNHEY and CDR2 is SVGAGI. This CDR3 region has 13 residues.